Shown below are 11 T cell receptor beta chains from a single sample sequenced in a study of T cells in Graves' hyperthyroidism and ophthalmopathy. Researchers took RNA transcripts and amplified the TCR beta CDR3 regions from them. The HTBI primer set served for first-round RT-PCR of the TCR CDR3. TCRdb called the multiplex PCR reads again in MiXCR, with one record for every CDR3 protein. Among about 410,000 distinct CDR3 sequences listed, roughly 14% were seen once. What was sequenced was blood. The receptors derive from a man between 18 and 35 years old with Graves' ophthalmopathy.

This clonotype was picked up many times. This chain connects TRBV20-1 to TRBJ2-1, with TRBD2 identical over 11 bases. Looked up from germline, CDR1 is DFQATT and CDR2 is SNEGSKA (reference sequence). With V trimmed by 5 bases and J by 2 bases, 5 bases remained unmatched. The CDR3 contains 15 residues. The CDR3 reads CSAPIAGGPYNEQFF. The DNA for the CDR3 is TGCAGTGCTCCCATAGCGGGAGGGCCCTACAATGAGCAGTTCTTC.

The sample holds many counts of this clonotype. This chain connects TRBV5-1 to TRBJ2-5; 10 positions match TRBD2. The V and J ends lost 1 base and 4 bases, in that order; junction bases with no gene match: 1. Germline V gene sequence: CDR1 SGHRS, CDR2 YFSETQ. The CDR3 length is 14 residues. The CDR3 DNA follows: TGCGCCAGCAGCTTGCGACTAGCGGGAGAGACCCAGTACTTC. Translated, it gives CASSLRLAGETQYF.

This clonotype was seen at least ten times. V and J are TRBV10-3 and TRBJ2-1; 8 bases are a match to TRBD2. Losses at the gene ends were 7 bases for V and 6 bases for J; bases not matched to a gene: 11. The CDR3 has 15 residues. Germline CDR1 ENHRY, CDR2 SYGVKD. CDR3 DNA: TGTGCCATCACCCCCGCGGGGGGAGGTGGCAATGAGCAGTTCTTC. This gives the protein CAITPAGGGGNEQFF.

This clonotype was counted many times. The chain is built from TRBV2 and TRBJ2-7, with D maybe TRBD1 (6 bases). Per the germline V gene, CDR1 is SNHLY and CDR2 is FYNNEI. V lost 4 bases to trimming and J lost 5 bases, with 12 bases between them. The CDR3 has 13 residues. The CDR3 region is CASSGGGFHEQYF. The CDR3 bases are TGTGCCAGCAGTGGAGGGGGTTTCCACGAGCAGTACTTC.

The DNA of the CDR3 is TGCGCCAGCAGCCAGACAGGCTACGAGCAGTACTTC. Translating gives CASSQTGYEQYF. J is TRBJ2-7 and V is TRBV4-1; D perhaps matches TRBD1 (6 bases). CDR3 length: 12 residues. Deletions cut 3 bases from V and 3 bases from J, with 6 bases between. In germline, CDR1 is MGHRA, CDR2 YSYEKL.

This clonotype was seen only a few times. The genes are TRBV6-1 and TRBJ2-1; possible D gene TRBD1, 5 bases. Germline V gives CDR1 MNHNS, CDR2 SASEGT. The CDR3 is 13 residues long. V was cut by 0 bases and J by 11 bases, with 11 bases left in between. The CDR3 loop reads CASSEAGLVKQFF. CDR3 coding DNA: TGTGCCAGCAGTGAAGCGGGGCTGGTGAAGCAGTTCTTC.

This clonotype showed up many times. V is TRBV2 and J is TRBJ1-1; 7 bases line up with TRBD1. Germline values: CDR1 SNHLY, CDR2 FYNNEI. Trimming at V came to 4 bases and at J to 3 bases, leaving 2 bases not matched to a gene. The CDR3 totals 13 residues. DNA for the CDR3: TGTGCCAGCAGTGGACAGGGATACACTGAAGCTTTCTTT. This gives the protein CASSGQGYTEAFF.

The CDR3, as DNA: TGTGCCAGTAGGCAGCGGGAGGGAATCGGGGAGCTGTTTTTT. This encodes CASRQREGIGELFF. The chain carries TRBV19 and TRBJ2-2, with 10 bases lining up with TRBD2. There are 14 residues in the CDR3. V trimming: 6 bases; J trimming: 7 bases; junction bases outside the gene matches: 5. Germline V gives CDR1 LNHDA, CDR2 SQIVND (reference sequence).

At least ten counts were recorded for this clonotype. This sequence joins TRBV20-1 and TRBJ1-6, with D maybe TRBD1 (6 bases). The germline V gene has CDR1 DFQATT and CDR2 SNEGSKA (reference sequence). The CDR3 totals 13 residues. Between the trimmed V and J ends, which lost 6 bases and 10 bases, there was a span of 16 bases. The CDR3 is CSARPLGGSPLHF. CDR3 DNA: TGCAGTGCGAGGCCGTTAGGGGGATCACCCCTCCACTTT.

The table lists this clonotype with a few counts. The chain recombines TRBV11-3 with TRBJ2-4; D could derive from TRBD1 or TRBD2 (5 bases each). The CDR3 length is 17 residues. Germline V gene lookup returns CDR1 SGHNT and CDR2 YENEEA. V was cut by 4 bases and J by 0 bases, with 16 bases left in between. The CDR3 protein is CASSSPGTYLAKNIQYF. In DNA, the CDR3 is TGTGCCAGCAGCTCCCCTGGGACCTACTTAGCCAAAAACATTCAGTACTTC.

This clonotype has at least ten counts. This chain links TRBV30 with TRBJ1-1; D unclear. The V gene lost 3 bases and the J gene lost 2 bases, with 10 bases spanning the gap. CDR1 is GTSNPN, CDR2 SVGIG, per germline (reference sequence). The CDR3 extends over 13 amino acids. The CDR3, as DNA: TGTGCCTGGAGGGTCGACTATAACACTGAAGCTTTCTTT. Protein sequence: CAWRVDYNTEAFF. Combining the CDR3 with reference TRBV30 and TRBJ1-1 gives the whole variable domain SQTIHQWPATLVQPVGSPLSLECTVEGTSNPNLYWYRQAAGRGLQLLFYSVGIGQISSEVPQNLSASRPQDRQFILSSKKLLLSDSGFYLCAWRVDYNTEAFFGQGTRLTVV.